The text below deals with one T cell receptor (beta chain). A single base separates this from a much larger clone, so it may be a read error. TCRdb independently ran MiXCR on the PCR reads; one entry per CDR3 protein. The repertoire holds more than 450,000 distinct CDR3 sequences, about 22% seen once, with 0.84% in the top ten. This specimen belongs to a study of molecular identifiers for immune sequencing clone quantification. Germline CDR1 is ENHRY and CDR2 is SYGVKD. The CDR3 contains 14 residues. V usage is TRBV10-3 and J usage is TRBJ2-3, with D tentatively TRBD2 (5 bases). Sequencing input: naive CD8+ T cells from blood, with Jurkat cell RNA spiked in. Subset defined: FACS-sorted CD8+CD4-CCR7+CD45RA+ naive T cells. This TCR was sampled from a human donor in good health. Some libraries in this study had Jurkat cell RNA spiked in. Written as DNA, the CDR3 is TGTGTCATCAGTGACGGGATGGGCACAGATACGCAGTATTTT. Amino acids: CVISDGMGTDTQYF.